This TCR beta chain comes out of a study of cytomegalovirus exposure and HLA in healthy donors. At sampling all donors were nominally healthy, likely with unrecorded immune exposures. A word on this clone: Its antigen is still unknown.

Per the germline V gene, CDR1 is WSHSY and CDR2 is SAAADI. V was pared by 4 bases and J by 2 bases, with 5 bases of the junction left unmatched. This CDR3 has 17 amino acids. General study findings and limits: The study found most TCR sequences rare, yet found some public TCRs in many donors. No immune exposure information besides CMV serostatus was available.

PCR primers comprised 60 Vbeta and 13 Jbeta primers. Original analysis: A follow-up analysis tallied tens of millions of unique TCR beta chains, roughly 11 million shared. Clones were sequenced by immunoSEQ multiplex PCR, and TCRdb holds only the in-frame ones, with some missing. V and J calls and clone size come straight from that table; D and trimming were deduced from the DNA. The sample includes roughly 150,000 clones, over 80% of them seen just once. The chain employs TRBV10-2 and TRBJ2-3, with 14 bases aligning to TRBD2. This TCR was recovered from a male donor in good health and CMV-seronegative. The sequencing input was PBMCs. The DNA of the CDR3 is TGCGCCAGCAGTGCCGGGACTAGCGGGGGTATCACAGATACGCAGTATTTT. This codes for CASSAGTSGGITDTQYF.